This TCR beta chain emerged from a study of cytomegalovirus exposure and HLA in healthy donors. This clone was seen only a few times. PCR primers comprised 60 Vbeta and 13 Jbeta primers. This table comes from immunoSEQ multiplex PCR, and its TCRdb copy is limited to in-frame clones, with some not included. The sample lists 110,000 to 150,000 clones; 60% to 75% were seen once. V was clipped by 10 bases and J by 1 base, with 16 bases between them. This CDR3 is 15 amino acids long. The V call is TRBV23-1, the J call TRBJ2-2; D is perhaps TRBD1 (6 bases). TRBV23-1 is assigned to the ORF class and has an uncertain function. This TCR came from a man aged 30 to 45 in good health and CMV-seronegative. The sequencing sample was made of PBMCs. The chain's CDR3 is CANSTGLGNTGELFF. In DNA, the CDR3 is TGCGCCAACTCAACAGGGCTCGGGAACACCGGGGAGCTGTTTTTT.